This T cell receptor (beta chain) was identified during a study of OX40 agonist ivuxolimab in advanced cancers. Study results and limitations: Averaged across samples, CD8+ T cells carried more expanded clones than CD4+ did. Also present in some nonresponders was a low level of normalized T-cell clonal expansion.

Of note for this clone: The antigen is undetermined.

CDR1 and CDR2 from the germline V gene are SGHTA and FQGNSA. CDR3 size: 15 residues. V lost 5 bases and J 1 base, leaving 14 bases between the germline ends. TCRdb's copy holds only in-frame clones and misses some; the assay was immunoSEQ multiplex PCR. Of roughly 99,000 clones listed, 91% are singletons. The sample in question was CD4+ or CD8+ T cells sorted from blood, obtained in a trial of the OX40 agonist ivuxolimab. The clonotype originates from an adult with an advanced solid tumor such as melanoma, head and neck, liver or kidney cancer. V and J are TRBV7-2 and TRBJ2-5; weak D call: TRBD2 (5 bases). CDR3 in amino acids: CASSRPQRIQETQYF. CDR3 sequence (DNA): TGTGCCAGCAGCCGTCCCCAGCGGATCCAAGAGACCCAGTACTTC.